Following are 10 T cell receptor beta chains from one sample sequenced in a study of regulatory T cells in long-lasting Graves disease. Time point indicated: newly diagnosed GD, antithyroid drugs for less than 3 months. From PBMCs, RNA was extracted and then used to make the TCR library. Construction of TCR beta libraries relied on iRepertoire HTBI primers and on Arm-PCR targeting CDR3 regions. TCRdb reprocessed the multiplex PCR reads with MiXCR, giving one entry per CDR3 protein. The table has roughly 530,000 distinct CDR3 sequences, about 15% seen once. The sample was also linked to a second study, of T cells in Graves' hyperthyroidism and ophthalmopathy.

Sequences were derived from peripheral blood mononuclear cells (PBMCs), sampled at new diagnosis, from a patient treated with antithyroid drugs. The receptors were sampled from a woman aged 35-60 years with Graves disease.

V and J are TRBV10-2 and TRBJ2-1, with 12 nucleotides matching TRBD2. V was pared by 5 bases and J by 9 bases, with 14 bases of the junction left unmatched. Germline assignment: CDR1 WSHSY and CDR2 SAAADI. The CDR3 loop spans 17 amino acids. CDR3 bases: TGCGCCAGCAGTCAACTAGCGGGGGGACCCAATAGGCGTGAGCAGTTCTTC. It specifies CASSQLAGGPNRREQFF.

This clonotype occurred a few times. The CDR3 nucleotides are TGTGCCAGCAAGAGCGGGGGCACAGATACGCAGTATTTT. It is translated as CASKSGGTDTQYF. The chain employs TRBV25-1 and TRBJ2-3, with 7 bases lining up with TRBD2. Looked up from germline, CDR1 is MGHDK and CDR2 is SYGVNS. The CDR3 spans 13 residues. J was trimmed by 1 base and V by 7 bases; bases with no gene match: 2.

This clonotype was observed a single time. The chain has TRBV5-1 and TRBJ2-3, with 9 bases matching TRBD1. The CDR3 spans 15 residues. Trimming removed 1 base from V and 4 bases from J; junction bases left unmatched: 4. Germline loops: CDR1 SGHRS, CDR2 YFSETQ. The CDR3 is CASSLIGQGPDTQYF. CDR3 in DNA: TGCGCCAGCAGCTTGATAGGACAGGGGCCAGATACGCAGTATTTT.

Ten or more counts support this clonotype. This chain joins TRBV5-1 and TRBJ1-2, with a weak D call TRBD1 (5 bases). Per germline, CDR1 SGHRS and CDR2 YFSETQ. CDR3 length equals 15 residues. V was cut by 1 base and J by 1 base, with 11 bases left in between. Here the CDR3 reads CASSLSTGFNYGYTF. In DNA form, the CDR3 reads TGCGCCAGCAGCTTGAGTACAGGCTTTAACTATGGCTACACCTTC.

The genes are TRBV30 and TRBJ1-1; D gene uncertain. With 5 bases removed from V and 4 bases from J, the gap between germline ends came to 17 bases. Germline lookup yields CDR1 GTSNPN and CDR2 SVGIG (reference sequence). The CDR3 runs to 14 residues. The DNA for the CDR3 is TGTGCCTGGGCCTCCGGGGTTACGCGCACTGAAGCTTTCTTT. Protein product: CAWASGVTRTEAFF. Supplemented by reference TRBV30 and TRBJ1-1, the full variable domain reads SQTIHQWPATLVQPVGSPLSLECTVEGTSNPNLYWYRQAAGRGLQLLFYSVGIGQISSEVPQNLSASRPQDRQFILSSKKLLLSDSGFYLCAWASGVTRTEAFFGQGTRLTVV.

The gene calls are TRBV2 and TRBJ1-2; D might be TRBD1 (5 bases). V dropped 3 bases and J dropped 7 bases, with 15 bases sitting between them. The CDR3 contains 14 residues. Germline values: CDR1 SNHLY, CDR2 FYNNEI. This chain's CDR3 is CASSDGQGGFGYTF. The CDR3 DNA sequence: TGTGCCAGCAGTGACGGGCAGGGCGGGTTTGGCTACACCTTC.

This clonotype was counted ten times or more. The chain combines TRBV3-1 with TRBJ2-5; 10 positions match TRBD2. There are 15 residues in the CDR3. V shed 4 bases and J 3 bases; nucleotides not matched to a gene: 5. The V gene's germline CDR1 is LGHDT and CDR2 YNNKEL (reference sequence). In nucleotides, the CDR3 is TGTGCCAGCAGCCTCCGGACTAGCGGAAAAGAGACCCAGTACTTC. As protein: CASSLRTSGKETQYF.

This clonotype has ten or more counts. J is TRBJ1-1 and V is TRBV18; maybe TRBD1 (5 bases). From germline, CDR1 is KGHSH and CDR2 LQKENI. There are 17 residues in the CDR3. V lost 2 bases, J lost 0 bases, and 16 bases lay in between. CDR3 sequence reads: CASSPGTERIVNTEAFF. The CDR3 DNA follows: TGTGCCAGCTCACCAGGGACCGAGCGGATTGTGAACACTGAAGCTTTCTTT.

Ten or more counts support this clonotype. The chain joins TRBV30 to TRBJ1-2; D is possibly TRBD1 (5 bases). This CDR3 spans 12 amino acids. CDR1 is GTSNPN and CDR2 is SVGIG in the germline V gene (reference sequence). Trimming took off 2 bases at V and 8 bases at J, with 12 bases between the two ends. The CDR3 DNA follows: TGTGCCTGGAGTCACAGGTTGTGGGGCTACACCTTC. Protein product: CAWSHRLWGYTF.

This clonotype was recorded a few times. V is TRBV5-1 and J is TRBJ2-1, with 7 nucleotides matching TRBD1. Germline CDR1 is SGHRS and CDR2 is YFSETQ. The CDR3 has 14 amino acids. J gave up 8 bases and V 3 bases, and 8 bases lay outside the gene matches. In DNA form, the CDR3 reads TGCGCCAGCAGCTCAGTACAGGGGATCTATGAGCAGTTCTTC. This encodes CASSSVQGIYEQFF. Complete variable domain (other parts from reference TRBV5-1 and TRBJ2-1): KAGVTQTPRYLIKTRGQQVTLSCSPISGHRSVSWYQQTPGQGLQFLFEYFSETQRNKGNFPGRFSGRQFSNSRSEMNVSTLELGDSALYLCASSSVQGIYEQFFGPGTRLTVL.